This T cell receptor beta chain is from a study of CD8+CD57+ T cells in acquired aplastic anemia. Study-wide context: DNA recovered from sorted CD4+ and CD8+ cells had a mean of about 3.5 ug.

TCR beta VDJ and CDR3 profiles were obtained from a genomic DNA template. TCRdb independently ran MiXCR on the reads; one entry per CDR3 protein. The sample consists of some 290,000 distinct CDR3 sequences, approximately 55% of them appearing once. The V gene's germline CDR1 is DFQATT and CDR2 SNEGSKA (reference sequence). Deletions cut 1 base from V and 1 base from J, with 7 bases between. The CDR3 is 14 amino acids. This clonotype has ten or more counts. Sequencing used sorted CD4+, CD8+, or CD8+CD57+ T cells (not recorded which) from PBMCs. This clonotype was obtained from a human donor with severe aplastic anemia or a healthy control (not recorded which). This chain connects TRBV20-1 to TRBJ2-2, with D unclear. The CDR3 is CSARAAVNTGELFF. CDR3 DNA: TGCAGTGCTAGAGCGGCGGTGAACACCGGGGAGCTGTTTTTT.